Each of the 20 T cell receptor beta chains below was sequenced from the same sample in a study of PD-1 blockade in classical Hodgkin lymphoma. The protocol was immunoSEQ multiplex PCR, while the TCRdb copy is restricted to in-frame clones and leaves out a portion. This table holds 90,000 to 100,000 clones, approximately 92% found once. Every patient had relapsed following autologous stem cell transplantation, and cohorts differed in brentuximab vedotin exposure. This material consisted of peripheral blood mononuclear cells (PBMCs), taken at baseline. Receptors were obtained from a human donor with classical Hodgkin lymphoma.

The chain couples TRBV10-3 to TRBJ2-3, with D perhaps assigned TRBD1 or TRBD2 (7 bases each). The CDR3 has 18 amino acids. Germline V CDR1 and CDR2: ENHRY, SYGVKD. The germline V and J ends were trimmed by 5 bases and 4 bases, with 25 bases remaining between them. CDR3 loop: CAISKQGPTSQIADTQYF. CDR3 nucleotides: TGTGCCATCAGTAAACAGGGGCCGACTAGCCAAATAGCAGATACGCAGTATTTT.

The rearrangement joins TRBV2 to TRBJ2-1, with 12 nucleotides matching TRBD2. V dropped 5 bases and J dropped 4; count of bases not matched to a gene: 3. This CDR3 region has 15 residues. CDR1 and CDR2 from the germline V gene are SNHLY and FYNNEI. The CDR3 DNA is TGTGCCAGCAGTCCCGGACTAGCGGGATACAATGAGCAGTTCTTC. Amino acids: CASSPGLAGYNEQFF.

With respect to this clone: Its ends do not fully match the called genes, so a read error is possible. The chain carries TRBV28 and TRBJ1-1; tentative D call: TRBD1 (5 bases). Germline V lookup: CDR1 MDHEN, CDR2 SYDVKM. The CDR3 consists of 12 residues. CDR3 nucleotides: TGTGCCAGCAGTTTAGCGGGAGACAGACGTATATTT. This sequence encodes CASSLAGDRRIF. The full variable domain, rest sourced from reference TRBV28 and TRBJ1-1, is DVKVTQSSRYLVKRTGEKVFLECVQDMDHENMFWYRQDPGLGLRLIYFSYDVKMKEKGDIPEGYSVSREKKERFSLILESASTNQTSMYLCASSLAGDRRIFGQGTRLTVV.

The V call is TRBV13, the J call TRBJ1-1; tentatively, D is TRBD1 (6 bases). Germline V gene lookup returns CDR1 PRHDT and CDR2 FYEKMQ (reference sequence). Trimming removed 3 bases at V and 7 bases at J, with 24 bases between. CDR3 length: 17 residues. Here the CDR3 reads CASSFWGDLGRGYEAFF. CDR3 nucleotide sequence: TGTGCCAGCAGCTTTTGGGGAGACCTGGGCAGGGGATATGAAGCTTTCTTT.

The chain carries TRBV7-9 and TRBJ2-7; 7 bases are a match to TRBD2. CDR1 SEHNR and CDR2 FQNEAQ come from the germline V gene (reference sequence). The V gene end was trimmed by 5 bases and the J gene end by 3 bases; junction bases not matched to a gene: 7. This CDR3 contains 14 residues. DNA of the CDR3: TGTGCCAGCAGCCCTCGCGGGGGTAACTACGAGCAGTACTTC. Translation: CASSPRGGNYEQYF.

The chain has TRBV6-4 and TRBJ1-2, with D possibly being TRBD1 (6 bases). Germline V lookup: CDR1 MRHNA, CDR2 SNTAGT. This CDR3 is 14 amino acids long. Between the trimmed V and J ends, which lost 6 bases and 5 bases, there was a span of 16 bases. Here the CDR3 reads CASRPSGAIYGYTF. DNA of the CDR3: TGTGCCAGCAGACCGTCAGGGGCCATTTATGGCTACACCTTC.

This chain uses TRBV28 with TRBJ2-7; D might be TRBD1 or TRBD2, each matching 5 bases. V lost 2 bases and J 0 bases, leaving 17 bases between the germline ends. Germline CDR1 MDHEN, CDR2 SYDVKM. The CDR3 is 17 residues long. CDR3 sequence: CASSLEVWGPSSYEQYF. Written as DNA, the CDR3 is TGTGCCAGCAGTTTAGAGGTCTGGGGACCGAGCTCCTACGAGCAGTACTTC.

In nucleotides, the CDR3 is TGTGCCAGCGGGAGGAGGGGCGTGGGCTATGGCTACACCTTC. Amino acid sequence: CASGRRGVGYGYTF. The J gene is TRBJ1-2, the V gene TRBV27; D is possibly TRBD1 (5 bases). The CDR3 spans 14 residues. Germline V lookup: CDR1 MNHEY, CDR2 SMNVEV (reference sequence). V was clipped by 8 bases and J by 4 bases, with 17 bases between them.

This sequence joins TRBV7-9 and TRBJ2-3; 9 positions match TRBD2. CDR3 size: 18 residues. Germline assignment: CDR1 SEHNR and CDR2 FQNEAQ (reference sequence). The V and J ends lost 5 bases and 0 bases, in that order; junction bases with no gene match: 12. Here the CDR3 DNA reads TGTGCCAGCAGCACACTAGCGGGCCCCTTCTCAAGCACAGATACGCAGTATTTT. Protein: CASSTLAGPFSSTDTQYF.

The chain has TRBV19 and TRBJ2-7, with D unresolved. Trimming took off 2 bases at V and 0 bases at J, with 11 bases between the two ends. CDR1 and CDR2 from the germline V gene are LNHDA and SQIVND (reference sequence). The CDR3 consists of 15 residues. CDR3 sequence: CASSIRSGNSYEQYF. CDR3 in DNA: TGTGCCAGTAGTATACGTTCAGGAAACTCCTACGAGCAGTACTTC.

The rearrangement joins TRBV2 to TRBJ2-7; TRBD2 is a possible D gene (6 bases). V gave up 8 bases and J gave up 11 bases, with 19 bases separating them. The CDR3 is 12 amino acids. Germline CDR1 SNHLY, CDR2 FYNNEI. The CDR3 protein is CASAGRRTTEYF. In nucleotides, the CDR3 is TGTGCCAGCGCTGGGAGGAGGACTACTGAGTACTTC.

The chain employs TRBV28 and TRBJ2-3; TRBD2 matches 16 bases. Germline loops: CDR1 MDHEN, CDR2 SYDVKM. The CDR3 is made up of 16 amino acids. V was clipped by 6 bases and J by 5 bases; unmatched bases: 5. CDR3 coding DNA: TGTGCCAGCAGCACGGGACTAGCGGGAGGGAGAGATACGCAGTATTTT. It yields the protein CASSTGLAGGRDTQYF.

CDR3 residues: CASSAPGRIPLVVFTF. The CDR3 region has the DNA TGTGCCAGCAGTGCCCCAGGACGGATACCCTTGGTCGTGTTCACCTTC. This chain links TRBV6-4 with TRBJ1-2; no reliable D call. Trimming cost V 4 bases and J 13 bases, with 28 bases left between them. This CDR3 has 16 amino acids. CDR1 and CDR2 from the germline V gene are MRHNA and SNTAGT.

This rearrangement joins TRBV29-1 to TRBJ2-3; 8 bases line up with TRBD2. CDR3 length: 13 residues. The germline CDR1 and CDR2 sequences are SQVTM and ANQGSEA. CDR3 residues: CVAASGSTDTQYF. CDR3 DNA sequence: TGCGTCGCGGCTAGCGGGAGCACAGATACGCAGTATTTT.

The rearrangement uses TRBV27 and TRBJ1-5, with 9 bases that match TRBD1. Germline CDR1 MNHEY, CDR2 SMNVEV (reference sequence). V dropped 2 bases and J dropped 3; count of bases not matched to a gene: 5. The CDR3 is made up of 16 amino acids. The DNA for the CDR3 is TGTGCCAGCAGTTTAGGTCGGGACAGGGACAATCAGCCCCAGCATTTT. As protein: CASSLGRDRDNQPQHF.

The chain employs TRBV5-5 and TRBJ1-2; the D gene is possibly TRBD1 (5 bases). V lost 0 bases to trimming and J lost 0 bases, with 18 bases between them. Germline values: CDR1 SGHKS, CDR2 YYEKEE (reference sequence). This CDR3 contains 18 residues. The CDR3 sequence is CASSLEGSWGRANYGYTF. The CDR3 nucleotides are TGTGCCAGCAGCTTGGAAGGGTCTTGGGGCAGAGCTAACTATGGCTACACCTTC.

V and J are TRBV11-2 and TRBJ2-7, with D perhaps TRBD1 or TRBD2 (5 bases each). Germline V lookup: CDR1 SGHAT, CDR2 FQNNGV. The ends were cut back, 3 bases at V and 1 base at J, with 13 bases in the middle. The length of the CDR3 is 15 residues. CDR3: CASSFGASSSYEQYF. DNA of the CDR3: TGTGCCAGCAGCTTTGGGGCTAGCTCTTCCTACGAGCAGTACTTC.

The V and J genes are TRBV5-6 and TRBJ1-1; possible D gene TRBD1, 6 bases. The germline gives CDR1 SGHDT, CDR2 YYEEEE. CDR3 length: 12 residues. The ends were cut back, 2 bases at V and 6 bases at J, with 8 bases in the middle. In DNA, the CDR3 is TGTGCCAGCAGCTTAGGGGGTCCTGAAGCTTTCTTT. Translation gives CASSLGGPEAFF.

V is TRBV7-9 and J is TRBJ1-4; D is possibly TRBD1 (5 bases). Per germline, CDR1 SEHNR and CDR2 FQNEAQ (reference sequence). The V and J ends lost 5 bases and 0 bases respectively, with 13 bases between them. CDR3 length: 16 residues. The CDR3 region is CASSIPYRPTNEKLFF. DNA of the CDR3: TGTGCCAGCAGCATCCCATACAGGCCAACTAATGAAAAACTGTTTTTT. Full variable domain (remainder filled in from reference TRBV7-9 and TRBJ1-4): DTGVSQNPRHKITKRGQNVTFRCDPISEHNRLYWYRQTLGQGPEFLTYFQNEAQLEKSRLLSDRFSAERPKGSFSTLEIQRTEQGDSAMYLCASSIPYRPTNEKLFFGSGTQLSVL.

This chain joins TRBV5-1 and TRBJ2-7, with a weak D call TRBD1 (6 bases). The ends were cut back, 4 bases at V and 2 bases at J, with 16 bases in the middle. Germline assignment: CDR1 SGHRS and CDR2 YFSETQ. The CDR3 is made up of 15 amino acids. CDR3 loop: CASSLKGQGTYEQYF. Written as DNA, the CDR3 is TGCGCCAGCAGCCTGAAAGGGCAGGGGACCTACGAGCAGTACTTC.